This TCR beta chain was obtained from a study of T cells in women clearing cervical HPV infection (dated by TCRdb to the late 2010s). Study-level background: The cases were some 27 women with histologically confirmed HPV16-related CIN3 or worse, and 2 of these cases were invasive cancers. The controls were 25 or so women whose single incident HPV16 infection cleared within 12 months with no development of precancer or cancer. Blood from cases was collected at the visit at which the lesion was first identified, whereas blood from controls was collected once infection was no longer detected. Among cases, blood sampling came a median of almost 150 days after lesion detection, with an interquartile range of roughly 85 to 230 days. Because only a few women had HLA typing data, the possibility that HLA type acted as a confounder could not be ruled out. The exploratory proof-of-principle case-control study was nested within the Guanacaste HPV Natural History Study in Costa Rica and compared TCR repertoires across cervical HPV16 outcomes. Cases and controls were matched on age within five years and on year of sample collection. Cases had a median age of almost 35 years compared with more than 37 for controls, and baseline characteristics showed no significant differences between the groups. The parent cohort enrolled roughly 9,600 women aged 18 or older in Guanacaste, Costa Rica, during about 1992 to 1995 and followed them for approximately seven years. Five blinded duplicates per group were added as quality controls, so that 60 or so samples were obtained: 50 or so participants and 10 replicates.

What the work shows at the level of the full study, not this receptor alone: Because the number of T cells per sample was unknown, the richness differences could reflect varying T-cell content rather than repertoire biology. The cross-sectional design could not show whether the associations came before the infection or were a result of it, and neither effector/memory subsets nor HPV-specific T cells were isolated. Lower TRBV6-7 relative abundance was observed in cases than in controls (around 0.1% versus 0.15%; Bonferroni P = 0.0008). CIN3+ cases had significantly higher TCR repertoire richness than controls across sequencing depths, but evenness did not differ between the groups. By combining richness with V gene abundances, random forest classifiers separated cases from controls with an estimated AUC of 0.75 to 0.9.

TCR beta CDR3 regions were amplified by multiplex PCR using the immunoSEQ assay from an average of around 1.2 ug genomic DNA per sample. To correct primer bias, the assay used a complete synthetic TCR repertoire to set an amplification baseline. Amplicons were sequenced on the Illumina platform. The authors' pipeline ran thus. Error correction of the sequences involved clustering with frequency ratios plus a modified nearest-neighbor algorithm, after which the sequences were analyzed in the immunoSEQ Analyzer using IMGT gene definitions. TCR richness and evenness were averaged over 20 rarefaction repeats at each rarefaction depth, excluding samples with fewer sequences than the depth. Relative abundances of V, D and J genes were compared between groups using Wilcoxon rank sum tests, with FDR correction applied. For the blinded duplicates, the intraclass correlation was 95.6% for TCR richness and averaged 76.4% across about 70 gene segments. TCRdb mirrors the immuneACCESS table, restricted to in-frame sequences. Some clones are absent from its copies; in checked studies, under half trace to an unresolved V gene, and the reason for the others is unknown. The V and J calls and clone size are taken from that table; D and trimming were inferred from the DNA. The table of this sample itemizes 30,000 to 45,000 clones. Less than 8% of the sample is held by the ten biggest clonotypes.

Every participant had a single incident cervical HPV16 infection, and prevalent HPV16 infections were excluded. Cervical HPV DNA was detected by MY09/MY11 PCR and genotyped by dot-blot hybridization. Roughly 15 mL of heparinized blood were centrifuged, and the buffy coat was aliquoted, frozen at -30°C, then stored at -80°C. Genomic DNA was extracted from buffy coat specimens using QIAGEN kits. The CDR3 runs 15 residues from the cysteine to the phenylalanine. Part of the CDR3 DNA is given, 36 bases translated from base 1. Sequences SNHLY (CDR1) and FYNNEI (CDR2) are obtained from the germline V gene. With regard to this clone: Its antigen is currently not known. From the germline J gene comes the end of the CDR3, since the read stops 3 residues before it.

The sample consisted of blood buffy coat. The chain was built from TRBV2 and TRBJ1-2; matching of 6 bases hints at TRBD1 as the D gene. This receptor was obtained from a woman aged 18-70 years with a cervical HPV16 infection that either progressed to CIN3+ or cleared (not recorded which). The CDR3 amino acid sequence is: CASSELAGTLGNYTF. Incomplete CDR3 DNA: TGTGCCAGCAGTGAGCTAGCGGGGACATTGGGCAAC.